The present T cell receptor (beta chain) was sequenced within a study of shared clonotypes between healthy human individuals. Clones were sequenced by immunoSEQ multiplex PCR, and TCRdb holds only the in-frame ones, with some missing. The table includes nearly 2 million clones, about 95% detected once. Germline lookup yields CDR1 SGHVS and CDR2 FQNEAQ. CDR3 length: 15 residues. V was clipped by 2 bases and J by 5 bases, with 15 bases between them. This clone has a single count. CD8 cells regarded as naive lacked CD45RO, were positively chosen for CCR7, and omitted terminally differentiated effector memory CD45RA+ cells.

Sequenced material: naive CD8+ T cells sorted from blood. The TCR was taken from a young man in good health. This chain joins TRBV7-8 and TRBJ2-5, with D possibly being TRBD2 (5 bases). CDR3 region: CASSLTAGPPETQYF. The CDR3 DNA reads TGTGCCAGCAGCTTAACGGCGGGCCCACCTGAGACCCAGTACTTC. Full variable domain (outside the CDR3, taken from reference TRBV7-8 and TRBJ2-5): GAGVSQSPRYKVAKRGQDVALRCDPISGHVSLFWYQQALGQGPEFLTYFQNEAQLDKSGLPSDRFFAERPEGSVSTLKIQRTQQEDSAVYLCASSLTAGPPETQYFGPGTRLLVL.